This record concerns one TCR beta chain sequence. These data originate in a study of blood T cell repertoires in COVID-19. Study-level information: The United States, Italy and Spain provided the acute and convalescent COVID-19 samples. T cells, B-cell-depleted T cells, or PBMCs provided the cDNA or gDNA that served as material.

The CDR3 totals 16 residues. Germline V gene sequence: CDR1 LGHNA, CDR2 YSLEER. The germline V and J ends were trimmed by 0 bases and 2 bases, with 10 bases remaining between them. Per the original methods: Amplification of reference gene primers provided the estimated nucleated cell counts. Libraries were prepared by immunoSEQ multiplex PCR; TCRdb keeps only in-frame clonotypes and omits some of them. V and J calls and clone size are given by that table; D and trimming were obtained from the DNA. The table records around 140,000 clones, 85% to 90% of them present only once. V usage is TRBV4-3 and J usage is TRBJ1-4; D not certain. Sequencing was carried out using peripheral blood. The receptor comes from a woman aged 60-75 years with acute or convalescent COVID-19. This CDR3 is CASSQDLPGTNEKLFF. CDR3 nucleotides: TGCGCCAGCAGCCAAGACCTCCCCGGGACTAATGAAAAACTGTTTTTT.